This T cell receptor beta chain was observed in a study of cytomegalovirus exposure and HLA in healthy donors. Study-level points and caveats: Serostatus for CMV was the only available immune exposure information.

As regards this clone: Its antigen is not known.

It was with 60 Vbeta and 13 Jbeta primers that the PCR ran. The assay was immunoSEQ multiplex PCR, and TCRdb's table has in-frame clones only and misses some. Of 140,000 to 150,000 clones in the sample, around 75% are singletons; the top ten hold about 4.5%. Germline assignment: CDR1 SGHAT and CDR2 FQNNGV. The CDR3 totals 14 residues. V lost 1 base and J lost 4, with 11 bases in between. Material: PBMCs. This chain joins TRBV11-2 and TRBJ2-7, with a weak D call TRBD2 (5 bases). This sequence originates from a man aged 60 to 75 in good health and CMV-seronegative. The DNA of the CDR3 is TGTGCCAGCAGCTTAGGAGGGCTTATATACGAGCAGTACTTC. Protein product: CASSLGGLIYEQYF.